Here is one T cell receptor (beta chain) with its context. What it recognizes is unknown. Donors needed at least one pre-ART PBMC sample plus at least two post-ART samples. Held in samples before DNA extraction were 1-10 million cryopreserved PBMC. The data belong to a study of long-term antiretroviral therapy in people with HIV. Across the study: Specimens dating back about a decade before the 2015 immediate-ART recommendation are the oldest included.

Regarding the study as a whole: The ART regimens used between the mid-2000s and the late 2010s may be less effective than current ones.

V lost 6 bases to trimming and J lost 8 bases, with 19 bases between them. Germline-derived CDR1 and CDR2 are MNHEY and SVGAGI. The CDR3 consists of 14 residues. Researchers report immunoSEQ v3.0 was run at survey level. Data came from immunoSEQ multiplex PCR; TCRdb stores just in-frame clones and leaves some out. This sample has about 12,000 clones, with 83% found just once. The starting material was unsorted PBMCs, obtained 3.4 years after starting antiretroviral therapy. The sequence came from a man in his forties with HIV. This rearrangement joins TRBV6-5 to TRBJ1-2, with a possible D match to TRBD1 (5 bases). This CDR3 is CASSLGPIRDGYTF. CDR3 DNA: TGTGCCAGCAGCCTCGGGCCAATTCGGGACGGCTACACCTTC.